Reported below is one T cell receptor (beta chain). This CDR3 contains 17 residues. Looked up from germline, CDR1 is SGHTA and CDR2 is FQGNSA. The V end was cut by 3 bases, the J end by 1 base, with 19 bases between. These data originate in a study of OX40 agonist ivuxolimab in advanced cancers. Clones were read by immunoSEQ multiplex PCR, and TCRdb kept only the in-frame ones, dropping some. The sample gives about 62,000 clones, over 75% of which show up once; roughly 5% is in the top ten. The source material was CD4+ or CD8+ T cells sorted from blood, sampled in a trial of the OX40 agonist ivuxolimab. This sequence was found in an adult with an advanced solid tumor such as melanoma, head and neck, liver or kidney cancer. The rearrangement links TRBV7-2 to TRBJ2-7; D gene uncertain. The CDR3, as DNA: TGTGCCAGCAGCTTGGAAGGTAGACGGCTCGCTTCCTACGAGCAGTACTTC. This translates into CASSLEGRRLASYEQYF.